This TCR beta chain was captured by sequencing in a study of radiotherapy plus CTLA-4 blockade in lung cancer. Study observations and caveats: Response was reportedly best predicted by early blood T cell clone dynamics, with interferon-beta.

Here immunoSEQ multiplex PCR was the method, and the copy in TCRdb shows in-frame clones only, minus some. Of roughly 110,000 clones detected, about 83% appear once; the ten largest clones hold 2% to 3%. A word on this clone: Its antigen is currently unknown.

Sequenced material: peripheral blood, taken from a patient treated with radiotherapy plus ipilimumab. The sequence derives from a human donor with non-small cell lung cancer that progressed on radiotherapy plus ipilimumab. Some clones in this sample may be carry-over from other donors' samples.

The CDR3 nucleotides are TGTGCCAGCAGTCCTGACGGGACGAACAATGAGCAGTTCTTC. Amino acid sequence: CASSPDGTNNEQFF. The V and J genes are TRBV2 and TRBJ2-1; D tentatively fits TRBD1 or TRBD2 (5 bases each). The germline gives CDR1 SNHLY, CDR2 FYNNEI. This CDR3 comprises 14 residues. The germline V and J ends were trimmed by 5 bases and 5 bases, with 13 bases remaining between them. The full variable domain, its missing parts supplied by reference TRBV2 and TRBJ2-1, is EPEVTQTPSHQVTQMGQEVILRCVPISNHLYFYWYRQILGQKVEFLVSFYNNEISEKSEIFDDQFSVERPDGSNFTLKIRSTKLEDSAMYFCASSPDGTNNEQFFGPGTRLTVL.